A selection of T cell receptor beta chains follows, all from one sample in a study of blood T cells in healthy people across ages. TCRdb itself ran the 5' RACE reads through MiXCR, one entry per CDR3 protein. Among 2 million or so distinct CDR3 sequences listed, about 49% were seen once. The material sequenced was blood. The receptors here all came from a woman between 40 and 55 years old in good health. CDR3s include the opening cysteine and the closing phenylalanine or tryptophan. The D gene is left open where the match is weak. The listing skips clone size in some rows; elsewhere it reads once, few, many or a size class.

d_call,clone_size,j_call,v_call,cdr3_nt,cdr3_aa
.,.,TRBJ2-5,TRBV6-1,TGTGCCAGCAGCCTCCAGATACGGCGTCTTCAAGAGACCCAGTACTTC,CASSLQIRRLQETQYF
.,.,TRBJ2-5,TRBV6-5,TGTGCCAGCAGTTACCGGGGGCCGTGGGAGACCCAGTACTTC,CASSYRGPWETQYF
.,.,TRBJ2-1,TRBV5-1,TGCGCCAGCAGCGTTGGTGACACTAGCAATGAGCAGTTCTTC,CASSVGDTSNEQFF
.,.,TRBJ2-5,TRBV12-3/TRBV12-4,TGTGCCAGCAGTTTAAGGAGGGGGGGCAGCGAGACCCAGTACTTC,CASSLRRGGSETQYF
.,few,TRBJ2-6,TRBV6-5,TGTGCCAGCAGTTACCTGGCGGAAGGGGCCAACGTCCTGACTTTC,CASSYLAEGANVLTF
.,.,TRBJ2-7,TRBV24-1,TGTGCCACCAGTGTGGGGTCCTACAATGAGCAGTACTTC,CATSVGSYNEQYF
TRBD2,.,TRBJ2-1,TRBV9,TGTGCCAGCAGCGGGAGCGGGACCGCCGGGGAAAATGAGCAGTTCTTC,CASSGSGTAGENEQFF
.,.,TRBJ1-2,TRBV15,TGTGCCACCAGCAGAGATTGGGCAGTTAGGACAGCCGGTCCCCTTTCCCCCTATGGCTACACCTTC,CATSRDWAVRTAGPLSPYGYTF
TRBD1,many,TRBJ2-7,TRBV7-2,TGTGCCAGCAGCTTAGTAGGGGGGACAGGGTCCTACGAGCAGTACTTC,CASSLVGGTGSYEQYF
TRBD1,.,TRBJ2-7,TRBV6-2/TRBV6-3,TGTGCCAGCAGTTACTCTAGCAGGGGGTTCCACGAGCAGTACTTC,CASSYSSRGFHEQYF
.,.,TRBJ2-3,TRBV7-9,TGTGCCACTCCGGGGCCAACAGATACGCAGTATTTT,CATPGPTDTQYF
.,.,TRBJ2-7,TRBV20-1,TGCAGTGCTAGTGGGGACGGGGTGTTTTACGAGCAGTACTTC,CSASGDGVFYEQYF
.,few,TRBJ2-7,TRBV4-3,TGCGCCAGCAGCCAAGATCAGTCCATCATAAGCTCCTACGAGCAGTACTTC,CASSQDQSIISSYEQYF
.,few,TRBJ2-1,TRBV6-1,TGTGCCAGCAGCACCACGGGTCAGGGGTTCTTC,CASSTTGQGFF
TRBD2,.,TRBJ2-5,TRBV27,TGTGCCAGCAGTCCGAGTCGACAGCGGGGGGAGACCCAGTACTTC,CASSPSRQRGETQYF
.,.,TRBJ2-5,TRBV6-5,TGTGCCAGCAGCCGCACAGGGTTAGCCGAGACCCAGTACTTC,CASSRTGLAETQYF
.,few,TRBJ2-7,TRBV6-2/TRBV6-3,TGTGCCAGCAGTACAACCTTTACGACAGGTACCACCTACGAGCAGTACTTC,CASSTTFTTGTTYEQYF
.,.,TRBJ2-5,TRBV6-5,TGTGCCAACCCTCCCCCCCTGGGGGGAAAAGAGACCCAGTACTTC,CANPPPLGGKETQYF
TRBD2,.,TRBJ2-3,TRBV27,TGTGCCAGCAGTCCCCTGAACCGGGGGGGCGGCACAGATACGCAGTATTTT,CASSPLNRGGGTDTQYF
.,.,TRBJ2-3,TRBV10-3,TGTGCCATCACCTGGAAGGGAGGCCATAGCACAGATACGCAGTATTTT,CAITWKGGHSTDTQYF
.,.,TRBJ1-2,TRBV7-9,TGTGCCAGCAGGTCGGGACGGATTAACTATGGCTACACCTTC,CASRSGRINYGYTF
.,.,TRBJ2-6,TRBV20-1,TGCAGTGCTAGAGAGGACGCGTCCTCTGGGGCCAACGTCCTGACTTTC,CSAREDASSGANVLTF
.,.,TRBJ2-2,TRBV5-1,TGCGCCAGCCGCCTAATAACAGGGAATACCGGGGAGCTGTTTTTT,CASRLITGNTGELFF
TRBD1,.,TRBJ2-3,TRBV11-1,TGTGCCAGCAGCTTTTGGGACAGGGGCCCTTCCACAGATACGCAGTATTTT,CASSFWDRGPSTDTQYF
.,few,TRBJ2-1,TRBV6-2/TRBV6-3,TGTGCCAGCTCCCAGCCCGGTGAGCAGTTCTTC,CASSQPGEQFF
.,few,TRBJ2-5,TRBV20-1,TGCAGTGCTAGAACCTCCTCCGGGAGCACTCAAGAGACCCAGTACTTC,CSARTSSGSTQETQYF
.,few,TRBJ1-2,TRBV29-1,TGCAGCGTGATGCCTGAGACGGAGAACTATGGCTACACCTTC,CSVMPETENYGYTF
TRBD2,.,TRBJ2-1,TRBV28,TGTGCCAGCAGTCCCCCATTCGGGACTAGCGGATACAATGAGCAGTTCTTC,CASSPPFGTSGYNEQFF
.,.,TRBJ2-7,TRBV6-1,TGTGCCAGCAGTGATAAGGTAAAAGCCTGCGAGCAGTACTTC,CASSDKVKACEQYF
.,.,TRBJ2-1,TRBV20-1,TGCAGTGCTAGTTGGAGGGCAACCTACAATGAGCAGTTCTTC,CSASWRATYNEQFF
.,.,TRBJ2-1,TRBV5-1,TGCGCCAGCAGCTTGAATCAGGGCCATCCCTACGAGCAGTTCTTC,CASSLNQGHPYEQFF
.,.,TRBJ1-6,TRBV28,TGTGCCAGCAGTTTGATCTGGAGCTCCTATAATTCACCCCTCCACTTT,CASSLIWSSYNSPLHF
TRBD2,.,TRBJ2-3,TRBV2,TGTGCCAGCAGACGCGGAGCGGGGAGCACAGATACGCAGTATTTT,CASRRGAGSTDTQYF
TRBD2,few,TRBJ2-7,TRBV28,TGTGCCAGCAGCCCATTGGGACTAGCGGACCAACGCCCGCAGTACTTC,CASSPLGLADQRPQYF
TRBD2,.,TRBJ2-3,TRBV11-2,TGTGCCAGCAGCTTAGTTAGGACTAGCGGCACAGATACGCAGTATTTT,CASSLVRTSGTDTQYF
.,.,TRBJ2-5,TRBV6-5,TGTGCCAGCAGTTACTCTGGAGGGGGGGAGCAGTACTTC,CASSYSGGGEQYF
.,.,TRBJ2-2,TRBV7-2,TGTGCCAGCAGCTTACAGGGGAGGCCCACCGGGGAGCTGTTTTTT,CASSLQGRPTGELFF
TRBD2,few,TRBJ2-7,TRBV28,TGTGCCAGCAGCGTGCTAGCGGGGGGGAGCTACGAGCAGTACTTC,CASSVLAGGSYEQYF
.,.,TRBJ2-4,TRBV6-5,TGTGCCAGCAGTTATTCTACAGGGTCACTAGCCAAAAACATTCAGTACTTC,CASSYSTGSLAKNIQYF
.,few,TRBJ1-2,TRBV7-9,TGTGCCAGCAGCTTAGTATCTGGAATGGACTATGGCTACACCTTC,CASSLVSGMDYGYTF
.,few,TRBJ2-6,TRBV7-9,TGTGCCAGCAGCTTAGTGGCCAGGCCCTCCGGCTCTGGGGCCAACGTCCTGACTTTC,CASSLVARPSGSGANVLTF
.,few,TRBJ2-7,TRBV20-1,TGCAGTGCAACAGGTGCCCTCGACTACGAGCAGTACTTC,CSATGALDYEQYF
TRBD1,.,TRBJ2-7,TRBV10-3,TGTGCCATCAGACAGGGGGGAGGCTCCGAGCAGTACTTC,CAIRQGGGSEQYF
.,.,TRBJ2-3,TRBV20-1,TGCAGCGCGGACTGGAGCACAGATACGCAGTATTTT,CSADWSTDTQYF
.,few,TRBJ2-7,TRBV28,TGTGCCAGCGCGCAACCTGCGGGACCCTACGAGCAGTACTTC,CASAQPAGPYEQYF
.,.,TRBJ2-2,TRBV10-3,TGTGCCATCAGTGCGAGAAACACCGGGGAGCTGTTTTTT,CAISARNTGELFF
.,.,TRBJ1-5,TRBV6-2/TRBV6-3,TGTGCCAGCAGTTACTCTTCGACAGGTTCAAATCAGCCCCAGCATTTT,CASSYSSTGSNQPQHF
TRBD1,.,TRBJ1-2,TRBV6-6,TGTGCCAGCACCGCTTCGGGACAGGGTGTGTATGGCTACACCTTC,CASTASGQGVYGYTF
.,.,TRBJ2-6,TRBV6-1,TGTGCCAGCAGCCTAGGTGGGGACCCCTACCTAGACGTCCTGACTTTC,CASSLGGDPYLDVLTF
.,.,TRBJ2-1,TRBV29-1,TGCAGCGTAAGGACTGACTCCTACGAGCAGTTCTTC,CSVRTDSYEQFF
.,.,TRBJ2-5,TRBV13,TGTGCCAGCAGCTCGGACTCGAAAAGCGCGACCCAGTACTTC,CASSSDSKSATQYF
.,.,TRBJ1-2,TRBV3-1,TGTGCCAGCAGCCAAGTCTCTGAGGGCTACACCTTC,CASSQVSEGYTF
TRBD1,many,TRBJ1-2,TRBV7-9,TGTGCCAGCAGCTTAGCTGGACAGGATCTTTCGAAAGGCTACACCTTC,CASSLAGQDLSKGYTF
.,.,TRBJ2-1,TRBV25-1,TGTGCGACCGCGGGACGGTTATACAATGAGCAGTTCTTC,CATAGRLYNEQFF
TRBD2,.,TRBJ2-2,TRBV6-5,TGTGCCAGCAGTTACTCGGGGACTAGCGGGGCGAACACCGGGGAGCTGTTTTTT,CASSYSGTSGANTGELFF